This T cell receptor (beta chain) is from a study of blood T cell repertoires in COVID-19. Study-level background: PBMCs, B-cell-depleted T cells, or T cells provided the cDNA or gDNA that made up the material.

The age range of participants was about 18 to 100 years, with residence in about two dozen US areas. Per the study methods: Estimation of nucleated cell counts relied on the amplification of reference gene primers. Here immunoSEQ multiplex PCR was the method, and the copy in TCRdb shows in-frame clones only, minus some. V and J calls and clone size come straight from that table; D and trimming were deduced from the DNA. The sample records 130,000 or so clones, about 81% being singletons. Germline CDR1 and CDR2: SGHTS and YDEGEE. This CDR3 has 12 residues. Trimming removed 1 base from V and 2 bases from J, with 4 bases in between. Note on this clone: Other DNA sequences in this sample translate to the same CDR3.

V and J are TRBV5-8 and TRBJ2-7, with D hard to call. Sequencing was performed on PBMCs or T cells enriched from blood (not recorded which). The receptor was derived from a man aged 35 to 55 with acute COVID-19. CDR3 sequence (DNA): TGTGCCAGCAGCTTGACAGCCTACGAGCAGTACTTC. It yields the protein CASSLTAYEQYF.